The present TCR beta chain was sequenced within a study of blood T cell repertoires in COVID-19. At the level of the study: Samples of COVID-19 (acute and convalescent) were obtained from the United States, Italy and Spain. PBMCs, B-cell-depleted T cells, or T cells were the source of the cDNA or gDNA that made up the material.

Original methodology: Estimated nucleated cell counts came from reference gene primer amplification. The method was immunoSEQ multiplex PCR; TCRdb's version includes in-frame clones alone and lacks a portion of them. V and J calls and clone size are copied from that table; D and trimming were computed from the DNA. This sample has over 130,000 clones, with about nine tenths found just once. Trimming took off 3 bases at V and 7 bases at J, with 13 bases between the two ends. Germline V gene sequence: CDR1 SGHAT, CDR2 FQNNGV. The CDR3 covers 15 residues. The sequence was collected from a woman aged 60-75 years with active or convalescent COVID-19. This chain joins TRBV11-2 and TRBJ1-6; D might be TRBD1 (5 bases). The sample comprised peripheral blood. The DNA for the CDR3 is TGTGCCAGCAGCTTCCGATCAGGGTACAATTCACCCCTCCACTTT. This sequence encodes CASSFRSGYNSPLHF.